This T cell receptor beta chain was captured in a study of blood T cell repertoires in COVID-19 (dated by TCRdb to 2019 to 2021). Study-level background: The collaborator samples originated in the United States, Italy and Spain and spanned the acute and convalescent phases of COVID-19. The prospective study material was composed of cDNA or gDNA derived from T cells, B-cell-depleted T cells, or PBMCs. Deeply sampled blood TCRbeta repertoires from subjects exposed to, actively infected with, or recovered from COVID-19 were included in the dataset. The repertoires were released in a freely available public database intended as a resource for research on the immune response to SARS-CoV-2. The samples were drawn from the first 160 participants of the ongoing ImmuneRACE study and from 950 to 1,500 subjects provided by 6 global collaborators. Nearly every sample came with metadata listing a de-identified subject ID, COVID-19 status, age in years and sex. Where HLA class I and class II types were available, the types were taken from metadata supplied by the sample provider, not from assay-based typing.

Participants in the prospective study were enrolled through a virtual design, were aged 18 to 89 years, and lived in roughly 26 United States geographic areas. To assign participants to cohorts, the prospective study relied on clinical history that participants themselves reported in a screening survey and a study questionnaire. Recovered participants in ImmuneRACE Cohort 3 were defined by two consecutive negative NP/OP PCR tests, clearance by a healthcare professional, or resolution of symptoms. In the prospective study, whole blood, serum and a nasopharyngeal or oropharyngeal swab were collected from each participant by mobile phlebotomists. Over a roughly two-month period, participants in the prospective study had the option of providing additional blood draws and questionnaires. Before DNA extraction, blood samples from the prospective study were shipped at room temperature or frozen. Overall results and qualifications from the work: Clinical and demographic metadata were provided uncurated, with the amount varying by source and participant.

The germline V gene provides CDR1 MNHEY and CDR2 SVGAGI. There are 14 amino acids in the CDR3, from cysteine to phenylalanine inclusive. Kept here is only the CDR3 DNA, which spans 42 bases and is read in frame from base 1. Trimming at the junction amounts to 0 bases on V and 5 bases on J, and the germline ends lie 10 bases apart. Remarks on this clone: Its antigen remains unidentified. The record has no base qualities; no much larger clone is one base away.

TCRbeta CDR3 regions were amplified from genomic DNA using the immunoSEQ Assay, a bias-controlled multiplex PCR. The authors' pipeline ran thus. Nucleated cell counts per sample were estimated from amplification of reference gene primers within the assay. Sequence reads were collapsed and filtered to measure the absolute abundance of every unique TCRbeta CDR3 rearrangement. For each sample, productive Simpson clonality was calculated as the square root of Simpson's diversity index across productive rearrangements. TCRdb retrieved this table from immuneACCESS and kept in-frame rearrangements only. Not all clones are present; in checked studies, unresolved V genes account for under half, and no reason is known for the remainder. The V and J calls and clone size are taken from that table; D and trimming were inferred from the DNA. Here the sample has more than 250,000 clones; more than 75% occur a single time. Of the sample, about 5% falls within the top ten clones.

The receptor chain draws on TRBV6-5 and TRBJ1-2, with TRBD1 tentatively as D gene (5 bases match). Source material: PBMCs or T cells enriched from blood (not recorded which). This sequence originates from a woman aged 25-40 years who had recovered from COVID-19. This receptor carries the CDR3 CASSYSRPGYGYTF. In nucleotide form, the sequence is TGTGCCAGCAGTTACTCGAGGCCAGGGTATGGCTACACCTTC.